Listed below are T cell receptor beta chains from one sample, sequenced in a study of cytomegalovirus exposure and HLA in healthy donors. Sequencing used immunoSEQ multiplex PCR; TCRdb keeps in-frame clones, though not all of them. The sample has around 150,000 clones; roughly 70% are singletons. Sequencing used PBMCs. The receptors were gathered from a man aged 40-55 years in good health and CMV-seronegative. CDR3s leave out the opening cysteine and the closing phenylalanine or tryptophan.

v_call: TRBV2; cdr3_aa: ASLLIRGDGEKLF
v_call: TRBV11-1; cdr3_aa: ASSLAGGSYEQY
v_call: TRBV30; cdr3_aa: AWGPGGAPGNTIY
v_call: TRBV5-8; cdr3_aa: ASTLTGGIEKLF
v_call: TRBV29-1; cdr3_aa: SVEGGDFSTDTQY
v_call: TRBV4-2; cdr3_aa: ASSQALAGGNEQY
v_call: TRBV7-8; cdr3_aa: ASSVARGGLSSYEQY
v_call: TRBV5-4; cdr3_aa: ASSFDRLKEQY
v_call: TRBV7-2; cdr3_aa: ASSDRGDSFYGYT
v_call: TRBV7-9; cdr3_aa: ASSLVGGPTDTQY
v_call: TRBV6-5; cdr3_aa: ASSYFGTENTEAF
v_call: TRBV9; cdr3_aa: ASSVGAGGKAF
v_call: TRBV28; cdr3_aa: ASTGQQPQTQY
v_call: TRBV7-3; cdr3_aa: ASSKLQGLVNEQF
v_call: TRBV18; cdr3_aa: ASSPPTGTGGQETQY
v_call: TRBV30; cdr3_aa: AWTSSGGRQETQY
v_call: TRBV29-1; cdr3_aa: SVVIVNSYEQY
v_call: TRBV5-1; cdr3_aa: ASSLGTGGKETQY
v_call: TRBV7-2; cdr3_aa: ASSSTGVNYGYT